Below are 15 T cell receptor beta chains sequenced from a single sample in a study of shared clonotypes between healthy human individuals (dated by TCRdb to 2020 to 2021). CD8 naive samples were CD45RO-negative cells positively selected for CCR7, giving a CD45RA+CCR7+ population that excluded TemRA cells. The library was generated by the immunoSEQ multiplex PCR assay. TCRdb took over this immuneACCESS table, retaining in-frame rearrangements with V and J assigned. Such tables are incomplete; in checked studies, under half of the missing clones stem from an unresolved V gene, and the remainder is unexplained. This sample gives roughly 810,000 clones in total; 95% to 97% of them show up just once. Around 0.21% of the sample is in the top ten clones. The specimen sequenced was naive CD8+ T cells sorted from blood. The intended sense of this specimen's cell subset or site label: CD45RA+CCR7+. These receptor sequences come from a man aged 25-40 years in good health.

The chain uses TRBV27 and TRBJ2-1, with D possibly being TRBD1 (5 bases). The CDR3 covers 14 residues. Trimming stripped 2 bases from V and 3 bases from J, with 8 bases between. Germline CDR1 MNHEY, CDR2 SMNVEV (reference sequence). In DNA, the CDR3 is TGTGCCAGCAGTTTACAGGGTAACTACAATGAGCAGTTCTTC. This codes for CASSLQGNYNEQFF.

CDR3 loop: CASSNRLAGFYNEQFF. The CDR3 region has the DNA TGCGCCAGCAGCAATCGACTAGCGGGTTTCTACAATGAGCAGTTCTTC. The V gene is TRBV10-2, the J gene TRBJ2-1, with TRBD2 identical over 10 bases. Germline trimming cut 6 bases from V and 3 bases from J; bases unmatched to any gene: 8. The CDR3 is made up of 16 amino acids. Per the germline V gene, CDR1 is WSHSY and CDR2 is SAAADI.

This chain joins TRBV7-8 and TRBJ2-2; perhaps D is TRBD1 or TRBD2 (5 bases each). V dropped 6 bases and J dropped 2 bases, with 7 bases sitting between them. CDR1 is SGHVS, CDR2 FQNEAQ, per germline. The length of the CDR3 is 13 residues. CDR3 nucleotide sequence: TGTGCCAGCAGGGGACCCAACACCGGGGAGCTGTTTTTT. Its protein is CASRGPNTGELFF.

V is TRBV27 and J is TRBJ2-7; D not certain. Germline lookup yields CDR1 MNHEY and CDR2 SMNVEV (reference sequence). V was trimmed by 2 bases and J by 6 bases, leaving 11 bases between them. This CDR3 has 13 amino acids. In DNA, the CDR3 is TGTGCCAGCAGTTTAGCCGGCCCCGGCGAGCAGTACTTC. Translated: CASSLAGPGEQYF.

The V call is TRBV13, the J call TRBJ1-5; D may be TRBD1 (5 bases). CDR1 and CDR2 (germline): PRHDT, FYEKMQ (reference sequence). Trimming pared 0 bases from V and 3 bases from J, leaving 6 bases between. There are 14 residues in the CDR3. Here the CDR3 DNA reads TGTGCCAGCAGCTTAGGACAGGACAATCAGCCCCAGCATTTT. Translation: CASSLGQDNQPQHF.

The CDR3 coding sequence is TGCGCCAGCAGCCACGACTGGCGTGCTAGCACAGATACGCAGTATTTT. It specifies CASSHDWRASTDTQYF. The chain carries TRBV4-3 and TRBJ2-3; D unclear. This CDR3 spans 16 amino acids. V was trimmed by 3 bases and J by 0 bases, leaving 13 bases between them. The germline gives CDR1 LGHNA, CDR2 YSLEER.

This chain uses TRBV11-3 with TRBJ2-1; 12 nucleotides line up with TRBD2. J lost 2 bases, V lost 5 bases, and 4 bases had no gene match. CDR3 length: 16 residues. CDR1 is SGHNT and CDR2 is YENEEA in the germline V gene. As DNA, the CDR3 is TGTGCCAGCAGCCCGAGGACTAGCGGGACCTACAATGAGCAGTTCTTC. Translated, it gives CASSPRTSGTYNEQFF.

J is TRBJ2-1 and V is TRBV5-4; 8 bases are shared with TRBD2. CDR3 length: 15 residues. CDR1 is SGHNT, CDR2 YYREEE, per germline (reference sequence). The junction had 13 bases not matched to a gene; V was cut back by 5 bases and J by 9 bases. The CDR3 nucleotides are TGTGCCAGCAGTCCCACCTCCGGGGGGGTGGGTGAGCAGTTCTTC. Encoded protein: CASSPTSGGVGEQFF.

This chain connects TRBV5-5 to TRBJ2-7; D gene ambiguous. Trimming removed 4 bases at V and 5 bases at J, with 10 bases between. Per the germline V gene, CDR1 is SGHKS and CDR2 is YYEKEE (reference sequence). The CDR3 totals 12 residues. The DNA for the CDR3 is TGTGCCAGCAGCGCTTCGGCACACGAGCAGTACTTC. Translation: CASSASAHEQYF.

The rearrangement uses TRBV7-9 and TRBJ2-7; D possibly corresponds to TRBD1 (6 bases). Trimming cost V 0 bases and J 4 bases, with 10 bases left between them. The CDR3 sequence is 14 residues long. Germline V gene data show CDR1 as SEHNR and CDR2 as FQNEAQ (reference sequence). As DNA, the CDR3 is TGTGCCAGCAGCTTAGCGGTCAGGGGTTACGAGCAGTACTTC. This codes for CASSLAVRGYEQYF. Full variable domain (outside the CDR3, taken from reference TRBV7-9 and TRBJ2-7): DTGVSQNPRHKITKRGQNVTFRCDPISEHNRLYWYRQTLGQGPEFLTYFQNEAQLEKSRLLSDRFSAERPKGSFSTLEIQRTEQGDSAMYLCASSLAVRGYEQYFGPGTRLTVT.

This clone was seen just once. The V gene is TRBV28, the J gene TRBJ1-4, with TRBD1 matching over 8 bases. The CDR3 spans 14 residues. V lost 5 bases and J lost 8; bases outside the gene matches: 7. CDR1 is MDHEN, CDR2 SYDVKM, per germline. CDR3 DNA: TGTGCCAGCAGTCCTAGGACAGGGAAAGAAAAACTGTTTTTT. Amino acids: CASSPRTGKEKLFF.

The rearrangement links TRBV7-9 to TRBJ2-5; 7 nucleotides line up with TRBD2. Germline CDR1 and CDR2: SEHNR and FQNEAQ (reference sequence). V lost 5 bases and J lost 2; bases outside the gene matches: 11. CDR3 length: 16 residues. The CDR3 sequence: CASSGFVAGVQETQYF. For the CDR3, the DNA is TGTGCCAGCAGCGGTTTTGTCGCGGGAGTTCAAGAGACCCAGTACTTC.

Comment on this clone: The same CDR3 arises from other DNA sequences in this sample as well. The genes are TRBV9 and TRBJ2-1; the D gene is possibly TRBD1 (5 bases). This CDR3 is built from 11 residues. CDR1 SGDLS and CDR2 YYNGEE come from the germline V gene. The V end was cut by 2 bases, the J end by 10 bases, with 7 bases between. The CDR3 loop is CASSVGREQFF. The CDR3 DNA follows: TGTGCCAGCAGCGTGGGGCGGGAGCAGTTCTTC.

The chain has TRBV7-9 and TRBJ2-1; D is ambiguous. The V gene lost 5 bases and the J gene lost 3 bases, with 14 bases spanning the gap. Germline V gene lookup returns CDR1 SEHNR and CDR2 FQNEAQ (reference sequence). The CDR3 runs 15 residues. The CDR3 bases are TGTGCCAGCAGCAACTGGAATGACAACTACAATGAGCAGTTCTTC. Its translation: CASSNWNDNYNEQFF.

The chain uses TRBV5-1 and TRBJ2-7; a weak D match, TRBD1 (6 bases). CDR1 is SGHRS, CDR2 YFSETQ, per germline. The CDR3 contains 14 residues. The V and J ends lost 2 bases and 3 bases respectively, with 12 bases between them. The CDR3 reads CASSLTAGDYEQYF. CDR3 sequence (DNA): TGCGCCAGCAGCTTAACGGCAGGGGACTACGAGCAGTACTTC.